The 9 T cell receptor beta chains listed next were all sequenced from one sample in a study of radiotherapy plus CTLA-4 blockade in lung cancer. TCRdb's table, derived via immunoSEQ multiplex PCR, lists solely in-frame clones and lacks some. The data contain about 73,000 clones, around nine tenths of them singletons. This specimen was peripheral blood, taken from a patient treated with radiotherapy plus ipilimumab. The receptors stem from a human donor with non-small cell lung cancer that progressed on radiotherapy plus ipilimumab.

The V and J genes are TRBV6-5 and TRBJ1-5, with 7 bases identical to TRBD1. The CDR3 spans 14 residues. Looked up from germline, CDR1 is MNHEY and CDR2 is SVGAGI. Losses at the gene ends were 6 bases for V and 9 bases for J; bases not matched to a gene: 11. Written as DNA, the CDR3 is TGTGCCAGCAGGAGGACAGGAGGAATGGCGCCCCAGCATTTT. Translating it yields CASRRTGGMAPQHF.

CDR3 protein: CASSRGDRIDGYTF. In DNA, the CDR3 is TGTGCCAGCAGCCGAGGGGACAGAATTGATGGCTACACCTTC. The chain is built from TRBV28 and TRBJ1-2; TRBD1 aligns across 7 bases. Germline CDR1 MDHEN, CDR2 SYDVKM. The V gene end was trimmed by 6 bases and the J gene end by 6 bases; junction bases not matched to a gene: 10. CDR3 length equals 14 residues.

This clone was seen a single time. This sequence joins TRBV10-1 and TRBJ1-1, with 12 bases that match TRBD1. Germline loops: CDR1 WNHNN, CDR2 SYGVQD (reference sequence). J gave up 8 bases and V 10 bases, and 20 bases lay outside the gene matches. The CDR3 is 17 amino acids. The CDR3 region is CATRPRDRGRKLWEAFF. The CDR3 DNA reads as TGCGCCACACGACCCCGGGACAGGGGGCGCAAATTGTGGGAAGCTTTCTTT.

The chain combines TRBV7-9 with TRBJ1-5, with D perhaps TRBD1 (5 bases). V was cut by 5 bases and J by 6 bases, with 17 bases left in between. Germline loops: CDR1 SEHNR, CDR2 FQNEAQ (reference sequence). This CDR3 has 15 amino acids. The CDR3 region is CASSATGEEGQPQHF. The CDR3 coding sequence is TGTGCCAGCAGCGCCACAGGAGAGGAGGGTCAGCCCCAGCATTTT.

V and J are TRBV5-1 and TRBJ2-5, with D possibly matching TRBD1 (6 bases). CDR1 is SGHRS and CDR2 is YFSETQ in the germline V gene. The ends were cut back, 0 bases at V and 5 bases at J, with 20 bases in the middle. This CDR3 has 17 residues. In nucleotides, the CDR3 is TGCGCCAGCAGCTTGGGATCTGTACAGGGCAGAGGGGAGACCCAGTACTTC. Translated: CASSLGSVQGRGETQYF.

In this sample, this clone turned up a few times. J is TRBJ1-5 and V is TRBV9; D uncertain. Germline CDR1 and CDR2: SGDLS and YYNGEE. This CDR3 is built from 13 residues. The V gene lost 0 bases and the J gene lost 11 bases, with 12 bases spanning the gap. The CDR3: CASSVAPDGSQHF. The CDR3 DNA sequence: TGTGCCAGCAGCGTAGCCCCCGACGGGTCCCAGCATTTT.

The genes are TRBV6-5 and TRBJ2-5; a possible D gene is TRBD1 (5 bases). Germline CDR1 reads MNHEY; CDR2 reads SVGAGI. The CDR3 runs to 13 residues. Between the trimmed V and J ends, which lost 2 bases and 7 bases, there was a span of 11 bases. CDR3 DNA: TGTGCCAGCAGTTACACTGCGCAGGGGACCCAGTACTTC. This encodes CASSYTAQGTQYF.

With regard to this clone: One end of the junction varies from germline; a read error may be responsible. This CDR3 reads CASSLGRGFF. The CDR3 DNA sequence: TGCGCCAGCAGCTTAGGAAGAGGATTTTTT. V and J are TRBV5-1 and TRBJ2-3; D is unresolved. The V gene's germline CDR1 is SGHRS and CDR2 YFSETQ. CDR3 size: 10 residues.

The chain carries TRBV7-9 and TRBJ1-2; tentative D call: TRBD1 (5 bases). Deletions cut 5 bases from V and 1 base from J, with 8 bases between. Germline V gene data show CDR1 as SEHNR and CDR2 as FQNEAQ (reference sequence). The CDR3 is 13 amino acids. The CDR3 reads CASSRDVNYGYTF. Written as DNA, the CDR3 is TGTGCCAGCAGCCGGGACGTTAACTATGGCTACACCTTC.